This T cell receptor (beta chain) was sequenced during a study of CD8 T cells in Susac syndrome. The V end was cut by 4 bases, the J end by 8 bases, with 11 bases between. The CDR3 has 12 residues. Germline V gene sequence: CDR1 MDHEN, CDR2 SYDVKM. RNA in amounts of 0.5 to 1 ug was reverse transcribed with random hexamers. A single record per CDR3 protein comes from TCRdb applying MiXCR to the immunoSEQ multiplex PCR reads. Here the sample spans around 150,000 distinct CDR3 sequences, 85% to 95% being singletons. Notes on this clonotype: The antigen remains undetermined.

Study-level findings and limits: Individuals included in the TCR sequencing and HLA analysis were acknowledged by the study to be relatively few in number.

The authors sequenced TCR beta from blood CD8+ and CD4+ T cells. Patients with stable or active relapsing-remitting disease, all of them treatment-naive, made up the multiple sclerosis controls. FACS was used to enrich TEMRA cells, whereas the CD8+ and CD4+ T cells were obtained by negative isolation. The material sequenced was CD4+ T cells from PBMCs. The V and J genes are TRBV28 and TRBJ1-1, with TRBD1 as a possible D gene (5 bases). This TCR was recovered from a human donor with multiple sclerosis. The CDR3 DNA is TGTGCCAGCAGTTCCGACAGACTAGAAGCTTTCTTT. Translation: CASSSDRLEAFF.